Listed below are T cell receptor beta chains from one sample, sequenced in a study of cytomegalovirus exposure and HLA in healthy donors. The data were produced by immunoSEQ multiplex PCR, yet TCRdb's version contains in-frame clones alone and is incomplete. The sample spans 80,000 to 100,000 clones; the ten largest clones claim under 4.5%. The sequencing sample was made of PBMCs. These receptor sequences come from a woman in her 30s in good health and CMV-seronegative. The CDR3 runs from the conserved cysteine through the conserved F or W.

V	CDR3
TRBV7-2	CASRPRGLGSPLHF
TRBV4-1	CASSQAGSVTDTQYF
TRBV7-2	CASSPALPGQGNTEAFF
TRBV28	CASSLNLPSAVSGELFF
TRBV29-1	CSLEGDREGGYTF
TRBV25-1	CASSESQGKEDQPQHF
TRBV27	CASSLGSPEGEQYF
TRBV6-5	CASSYSGSNEQFF
TRBV5-1	CASSLAPGGNTEAFF
TRBV27	CASRDSVGGRETQYF
TRBV4-1	CASSQERLAGRTDTQYF
TRBV6-1	CASSEQGSDTQYF
TRBV2	CASSFTADNEQFF
TRBV27	CASRSSRGLSNYGYTF
TRBV27	CASSIYGGPNQPQHF
TRBV27	CASRTGTGFPSGYTF
TRBV10-3	CAITRTGGNTGELFF
TRBV5-1	CASSLQGQEREKLFF
TRBV19	CASSSAGDVTEAFF
TRBV5-5	CASSLGDLGYTF
TRBV2	CASSWAGGTDTQYF
TRBV12-5	CASGPGAGNTIYF
TRBV5-1	CASSLYAGLAGGLGTDTQYF
TRBV28	CASSSPQQMNTEAFF
TRBV7-9	CASSPSNEQFF
TRBV6-1	CASSEMRYEQYF
TRBV28	CASARREGRSEQFF
TRBV14	CASSPRARDGYTF
TRBV28	CASTGGGQNTGELFF
TRBV9	CASSATLQGLAFF
TRBV2	CAIHGGGPYPISGNTIYF
TRBV19	CASSIGGTGREQYF
TRBV9	CASSVVGLAGLTDTQYF
TRBV7-6	CASSLGPGGFFYEQYF
TRBV6-5	CASSYSGGRVGETQYF
TRBV5-1	CASSFTGSSYNEQFF
TRBV6-4	CASSTGGADTGELFF
TRBV2	CASRVRQGGSNQPQHF
TRBV7-8	CASSLSGGRVDTQYF
TRBV10-3	CAISNGQDTDTQYF
TRBV18	CVSSPRRADEQYF